The rows below give T cell receptor beta chains drawn from one sample of a study of T cell responses to AZD1222 COVID-19 vaccine. Assay: immunoSEQ multiplex PCR; the TCRdb copy retains only in-frame clones and omits some. The profile shows some 130,000 clones, 80% to 90% of them singletons. Specimen: peripheral blood, collected on day 0 of AZD1222 vaccination. Receptors were obtained from an adult in good health. Both conserved end residues are part of each CDR3.

V gene: TRBV30; CDR3 protein: CAWGTHGYTF
V gene: TRBV11-3; CDR3 protein: CASSFTSGSFNEQFF
V gene: TRBV5-6; CDR3 protein: CASSLGRRNTEAFF
V gene: TRBV5-1; CDR3 protein: CASSLDGQGRPPNYGYTF
V gene: TRBV5-1; CDR3 protein: CASSLRPFDTQYF
V gene: TRBV5-1; CDR3 protein: CASSFQPGRSTDTQYF
V gene: TRBV10-1; CDR3 protein: CASSEVGFDGVNTEAFF
V gene: TRBV7-8; CDR3 protein: CASSHRDINQPQHF
V gene: TRBV6-6; CDR3 protein: CASSYDTGRKTQYF
V gene: TRBV27; CDR3 protein: CASSLYPDNYGYTF
V gene: TRBV19; CDR3 protein: CASKGYTEAFF
V gene: TRBV19; CDR3 protein: CASTFRGENEQFF
V gene: TRBV19; CDR3 protein: CASRATQGHRGEAFF
V gene: TRBV19; CDR3 protein: CASSSRQGIRTEAFF
V gene: TRBV7-2; CDR3 protein: CASSLVPFGSEAFF
V gene: TRBV6-5; CDR3 protein: CASSYSGQSYEKLFF
V gene: TRBV9; CDR3 protein: CASSVGITENTEAFF
V gene: TRBV7-9; CDR3 protein: CASSLGLAGHVRETQYF
V gene: TRBV27; CDR3 protein: CASRTPAGPNTEAFF
V gene: TRBV5-1; CDR3 protein: CASSLVGVQHEQYF
V gene: TRBV20-1; CDR3 protein: CSGPHFGGYTF
V gene: TRBV6-5; CDR3 protein: CASSYSTGEETQYF
V gene: TRBV6-5; CDR3 protein: CASRDSGGAHEQFF
V gene: TRBV5-1; CDR3 protein: CASSRGAEGTGELFF
V gene: TRBV5-1; CDR3 protein: CASSISGRLNEQFF
V gene: TRBV24-1; CDR3 protein: CATSERQGTELFF
V gene: TRBV4-1; CDR3 protein: CASTPVLKTNTGELFF
V gene: TRBV18; CDR3 protein: CASSPTLLGTEAFF
V gene: TRBV19; CDR3 protein: CASSLGTGPSYEQYF
V gene: TRBV27; CDR3 protein: CASSQTAGTGGYEQYF
V gene: TRBV9; CDR3 protein: CASSLRQGYGYTF
V gene: TRBV29-1; CDR3 protein: CSVELRGLDGYTF
V gene: TRBV5-1; CDR3 protein: CASSAEPDRGYNEQFF
V gene: TRBV28; CDR3 protein: CASSLSAGGLMNEQFF
V gene: TRBV6-5; CDR3 protein: CASSYSGGSGGELFF
V gene: TRBV7-2; CDR3 protein: CASSLFTSTDTQYF
V gene: TRBV19; CDR3 protein: CASSMPRGGGNQPQHF
V gene: TRBV11-3; CDR3 protein: CASSTRTGGAADTQYF